The clone carrying this T cell receptor beta chain showed up just once. These data originate in a study of blood T cell repertoires in COVID-19. The wider study: There were acute and convalescent COVID-19 samples, and they came from the United States, Italy and Spain.

Here immunoSEQ multiplex PCR was the method, and the copy in TCRdb shows in-frame clones only, minus some. The table records around 230,000 clones, 65% to 85% of them present only once. V lost 1 base, J lost 3 bases, and 12 bases lay in between. Per germline, CDR1 SGHAT and CDR2 FQNNGV. This CDR3 is 16 amino acids long. Sequencing input: peripheral blood. The sequence came from a woman between 50 and 59 years old with acute or convalescent COVID-19. The V call is TRBV11-2, the J call TRBJ2-2; D may be TRBD2 (6 bases). The CDR3 region has the DNA TGTGCCAGCAGCTTAGTAGTTGCGGGATACACCGGGGAGCTGTTTTTT. It codes for CASSLVVAGYTGELFF.